These 23 T cell receptor beta chains were sequenced from one sample in a study of blood T cell repertoires in COVID-19. Measured with immunoSEQ multiplex PCR; TCRdb has only the in-frame clones, and not every one. The sample has some 100,000 clones, 80% to 90% seen once; the top ten hold 7% to 9%. The source material was peripheral blood. The receptors stem from a woman of 80 years or more with active or convalescent COVID-19.

This chain uses TRBV7-9 with TRBJ2-1; no clear D. The CDR3 consists of 15 residues. V was trimmed by 5 bases and J by 3 bases, leaving 14 bases between them. Germline CDR1 reads SEHNR; CDR2 reads FQNEAQ (reference sequence). This CDR3 is CASSPTNSNYNEQFF. In DNA form, the CDR3 reads TGTGCCAGCAGCCCTACTAATTCCAACTACAATGAGCAGTTCTTC.

The V call is TRBV28, the J call TRBJ2-1; the match to TRBD2 covers 12 bases. The CDR3 is 16 residues long. V dropped 6 bases and J dropped 3; count of bases not matched to a gene: 6. CDR1 and CDR2 from the germline V gene are MDHEN and SYDVKM. The CDR3 sequence: CASSRGLAGHYNEQFF. The CDR3 coding sequence is TGTGCCAGCAGCAGGGGACTAGCGGGCCACTACAATGAGCAGTTCTTC.

This chain uses TRBV19 with TRBJ1-2, with 7 bases fitting TRBD1. CDR1 LNHDA and CDR2 SQIVND come from the germline V gene (reference sequence). J gave up 8 bases and V 10 bases, and 19 bases lay outside the gene matches. This CDR3 contains 15 residues. This CDR3 reads CATRYRDSPQYGYTF. DNA of the CDR3: TGTGCCACCAGGTACCGGGACAGCCCTCAATACGGCTACACCTTC.

This clone was observed a few times. This chain links TRBV2 with TRBJ2-6, with D unresolved. Germline V gene data show CDR1 as SNHLY and CDR2 as FYNNEI. Deletions cut 7 bases from V and 5 bases from J, with 12 bases between. The CDR3 sequence is 14 residues long. CDR3 sequence: CASKVAVRANVLTF. In DNA form, the CDR3 reads TGTGCCAGCAAGGTGGCGGTACGGGCCAACGTCCTGACTTTC.

This chain uses TRBV19 with TRBJ1-5; D unclear. CDR1 LNHDA and CDR2 SQIVND come from the germline V gene (reference sequence). V was shortened by 3 bases and J by 0 bases, with 15 bases between the two germline ends. This CDR3 is built from 17 residues. The CDR3 nucleotides are TGTGCCAGTAGTATTGGTAGCGCCGGATATAGCAATCAGCCCCAGCATTTT. Residues: CASSIGSAGYSNQPQHF.

In its sample, this clone was seen a few times. The chain has TRBV18 and TRBJ2-7; TRBD2 is a possible D gene (5 bases). The V gene lost 0 bases and the J gene lost 1 base, with 7 bases spanning the gap. The V gene's germline CDR1 is KGHSH and CDR2 LQKENI. CDR3 length equals 14 residues. The DNA for the CDR3 is TGTGCCAGCTCACCACCGGACTCTTCCTACGAGCAGTACTTC. Amino acids: CASSPPDSSYEQYF.

V and J are TRBV3-1 (or the pseudogene TRBV3-2) and TRBJ2-1, with D hard to call. This CDR3 has 12 residues. V lost 0 bases, J lost 8 bases, and 5 bases lay in between. Germline V lookup: CDR1 LGHDT, CDR2 YNNKEL (reference sequence). The CDR3 sequence is CASSQDLYEQFF. Here the CDR3 DNA reads TGTGCCAGCAGCCAAGATCTGTATGAGCAGTTCTTC.

The V gene is TRBV12-3 or TRBV12-4, the J gene TRBJ1-1; perhaps TRBD1 as D (6 bases). V shed 1 base and J shed 4 bases, with 7 bases lying between them. This CDR3 is built from 13 residues. CDR3 region: CASSLGGGTEAFF. The CDR3 bases are TGTGCCAGCAGTTTAGGAGGGGGCACTGAAGCTTTCTTT.

The V gene is TRBV4-1, the J gene TRBJ1-1; D is uncertain. This CDR3 is 15 amino acids long. Germline V CDR1 and CDR2: MGHRA, YSYEKL. Trimming removed 0 bases at V and 5 bases at J, with 13 bases between. Here the CDR3 reads CASSQEPGPRTEAFF. CDR3 DNA sequence: TGCGCCAGCAGCCAAGAACCGGGTCCGAGGACTGAAGCTTTCTTT.

This chain connects TRBV7-8 to TRBJ1-1, with D possibly being TRBD1 (6 bases). The V end lost 4 bases, the J end lost 5 bases, and 14 bases lay between the germline ends. This CDR3 has 14 residues. From germline, CDR1 is SGHVS and CDR2 FQNEAQ. CDR3 DNA: TGTGCCAGCAGCTCCACAGGGAGTGGGACTGAAGCTTTCTTT. This encodes CASSSTGSGTEAFF.

The J gene is TRBJ1-2, the V gene TRBV6-5, with TRBD1 identical over 7 bases. V lost 4 bases to trimming and J lost 2 bases; unmatched junction nucleotides: 7. CDR1 and CDR2 from the germline V gene are MNHEY and SVGAGI. CDR3 size: 15 residues. CDR3 sequence: CASSSGQDYNYGYTF. In DNA, the CDR3 is TGTGCCAGCAGTTCAGGACAGGATTACAACTATGGCTACACCTTC.

The rearrangement links TRBV5-1 to TRBJ1-2; 7 positions agree with TRBD1. Germline assignment: CDR1 SGHRS and CDR2 YFSETQ. There are 15 residues in the CDR3. J was trimmed by 6 bases and V by 0 bases; bases with no gene match: 8. The CDR3 is CASSLGQGGSNGYTF. The CDR3 DNA is TGCGCCAGCAGCTTGGGACAGGGCGGTAGTAATGGCTACACCTTC.

The rearrangement links TRBV3-1 (or the pseudogene TRBV3-2) to TRBJ1-1; TRBD1 might be the D (5 bases). Germline V lookup: CDR1 LGHDT, CDR2 YNNKEL (reference sequence). The germline V and J ends were trimmed by 3 bases and 4 bases, with 9 bases remaining between them. The CDR3 runs 13 residues. The CDR3 DNA reads as TGTGCCAGCAGCCAGTCAGGGATCACTGAAGCTTTCTTT. This codes for CASSQSGITEAFF.

This chain joins TRBV10-3 and TRBJ1-2, with 7 bases matching TRBD1. With 8 bases clipped from V and 3 bases from J, the junction kept 6 bases outside the gene matches. CDR1 and CDR2 (germline): ENHRY, SYGVKD. The CDR3 consists of 13 residues. The CDR3 is CAIEGALDYGYTF. DNA for the CDR3: TGTGCCATCGAGGGGGCGCTCGACTATGGCTACACCTTC.

The chain combines TRBV5-4 with TRBJ2-1; TRBD2 agrees at 9 bases. V lost 4 bases to trimming and J lost 4 bases; unmatched junction nucleotides: 15. CDR3 size: 18 residues. Germline assignment: CDR1 SGHNT and CDR2 YYREEE (reference sequence). The CDR3 sequence is CASSPPPSGRFDYNEQFF. The CDR3 region has the DNA TGTGCCAGCAGCCCTCCTCCCAGCGGGAGGTTTGATTACAATGAGCAGTTCTTC.

This clone was seen a handful of times. The V gene is TRBV6-1, the J gene TRBJ2-7; a possible D gene is TRBD2 (6 bases). The ends were cut back, 0 bases at V and 6 bases at J, with 12 bases in the middle. CDR3 length: 14 residues. Germline V gene data show CDR1 as MNHNS and CDR2 as SASEGT. The CDR3 is CASSEAQLRGEQYF. DNA of the CDR3: TGTGCCAGCAGTGAAGCCCAGTTGCGGGGCGAGCAGTACTTC.

V usage is TRBV7-8 and J usage is TRBJ2-7, with D unresolved. The V end lost 0 bases, the J end lost 4 bases, and 7 bases lay between the germline ends. Germline V gives CDR1 SGHVS, CDR2 FQNEAQ. The length of the CDR3 is 13 residues. CDR3 loop: CASSLAGGYEQYF. DNA of the CDR3: TGTGCCAGCAGCTTAGCTGGCGGATACGAGCAGTACTTC.

This chain links TRBV24-1 with TRBJ1-3; 7 nucleotides agree with TRBD1. The CDR3 loop spans 13 amino acids. Germline CDR1 is KGHDR and CDR2 is SFDVKD. The trim removed 12 bases at V and 1 base at J, leaving 5 bases unmatched. The CDR3 sequence: CAAGGQSGNTIYF. In DNA, the CDR3 is TGTGCCGCTGGGGGACAGTCTGGAAACACCATATATTTT.

The chain employs TRBV10-3 and TRBJ2-2; D may be TRBD2 (6 bases). Trimming took off 2 bases at V and 1 base at J, with 11 bases between the two ends. Germline values: CDR1 ENHRY, CDR2 SYGVKD. CDR3 length equals 16 residues. As DNA, the CDR3 is TGTGCCATCAGTGAGAGGGACTCGGGGAACACCGGGGAGCTGTTTTTT. Amino acid sequence: CAISERDSGNTGELFF.

This chain joins TRBV5-1 and TRBJ1-1, with 7 bases aligning to TRBD1. The junction had 10 bases not matched to a gene; V was cut back by 4 bases and J by 1 base. Germline V CDR1 and CDR2: SGHRS, YFSETQ. This CDR3 has 16 residues. Here the CDR3 reads CASSVNYRGRNTEAFF. As DNA, the CDR3 is TGCGCCAGCAGCGTCAACTACAGGGGTAGGAACACTGAAGCTTTCTTT.

The table lists this clone with a few counts. The V call is TRBV21-1, the J call TRBJ2-5; TRBD1, the D gene given by the table, was not confirmed from the DNA. TRBV21-1 is termed a pseudogene. This CDR3 has 13 amino acids. The CDR3 reads CASSGQGEETQYF. In DNA form, the CDR3 reads TGTGCCAGCAGCGGACAGGGAGAAGAGACCCAGTACTTC.

J is TRBJ2-7 and V is TRBV29-1; TRBD2 agrees at 10 bases. CDR1 and CDR2 (germline): SQVTM, ANQGSEA. The CDR3 is made up of 15 amino acids. V dropped 1 base and J dropped 4; count of bases not matched to a gene: 7. This chain's CDR3 is CSVEGLAGGLYEQYF. CDR3 nucleotides: TGCAGCGTTGAAGGGTTAGCGGGAGGCTTATACGAGCAGTACTTC.

V and J are TRBV5-1 and TRBJ1-2, with TRBD1 matching over 8 bases. The CDR3 has 16 residues. The ends lost 4 bases at V and 0 bases at J; junction bases unmatched: 8. The germline V gene has CDR1 SGHRS and CDR2 YFSETQ. In DNA, the CDR3 is TGCGCCAGCAGCGAGAGGGACAGGAGCGCTAACTATGGCTACACCTTC. As protein: CASSERDRSANYGYTF. The whole variable domain, remainder taken from reference TRBV5-1 and TRBJ1-2, is KAGVTQTPRYLIKTRGQQVTLSCSPISGHRSVSWYQQTPGQGLQFLFEYFSETQRNKGNFPGRFSGRQFSNSRSEMNVSTLELGDSALYLCASSERDRSANYGYTFGSGTRLTVV.